This passage covers 19 T cell receptor beta chains from one sample sequenced in a study of blood T cell repertoires in COVID-19. Data came from immunoSEQ multiplex PCR; TCRdb stores just in-frame clones and leaves some out. Among some 460,000 clones listed, 70% to 90% were seen once. Sequencing used PBMCs or T cells enriched from blood (not recorded which). The receptors originated from a young woman with acute COVID-19.

The chain joins TRBV5-6 to TRBJ1-1; D is unresolved. V dropped 0 bases and J dropped 4 bases, with 13 bases sitting between them. This CDR3 is built from 15 residues. The germline V gene encodes CDR1 SGHDT and CDR2 YYEEEE. CDR3 amino acids: CASSLVGSSSTEAFF. The DNA of the CDR3 is TGTGCCAGCAGCTTGGTGGGCAGTTCCAGCACTGAAGCTTTCTTT.

This clone was counted once. J is TRBJ1-6 and V is TRBV9; tentatively, D is TRBD1 (6 bases). The germline V gene has CDR1 SGDLS and CDR2 YYNGEE. The CDR3 spans 14 residues. V shed 0 bases and J shed 10 bases, with 11 bases lying between them. CDR3 bases: TGTGCCAGCAGCGTAGGGGGGGGCCCATCACCCCTCCACTTT. Its protein is CASSVGGGPSPLHF.

The V gene is TRBV6-4, the J gene TRBJ2-3; 9 bases map to TRBD2. Germline V lookup: CDR1 MRHNA, CDR2 SNTAGT. J gave up 0 bases and V 4 bases, and 8 bases lay outside the gene matches. The CDR3 consists of 17 residues. The CDR3 protein is CASSVPSGEPSTDTQYF. The CDR3, as DNA: TGTGCCAGCAGTGTGCCTAGCGGGGAGCCTAGCACAGATACGCAGTATTTT.

The chain recombines TRBV4-1 with TRBJ1-5; 9 bases line up with TRBD1. The J segment lost 9 bases and the V segment lost 3 bases, leaving 12 bases of the junction unmatched. The CDR3 spans 16 residues. In germline, CDR1 is MGHRA, CDR2 YSYEKL. The CDR3 protein is CASSHPGQGMLGPQHF. The CDR3, as DNA: TGCGCCAGCAGCCATCCGGGACAGGGAATGTTGGGGCCCCAGCATTTT.

This clone appeared a few times. The rearrangement joins TRBV3-1 (or the pseudogene TRBV3-2) to TRBJ1-6, with D perhaps matching TRBD1 (6 bases). This CDR3 region has 14 residues. V lost 1 base, J lost 9 bases, and 10 bases lay in between. Germline CDR1 LGHDT, CDR2 YNNKEL (reference sequence). Written as DNA, the CDR3 is TGTGCCAGCAGCCAAGTAACAGGGACTTCACCCCTCCACTTT. It is translated as CASSQVTGTSPLHF.

This clone has only a few counts. This chain joins TRBV28 and TRBJ2-7; 10 bases match TRBD2. Germline V gene sequence: CDR1 MDHEN, CDR2 SYDVKM. Trimming removed 3 bases from V and 3 bases from J; junction bases left unmatched: 5. This CDR3 comprises 15 residues. CDR3 loop: CASSFLAGVVYEQYF. The CDR3 DNA reads TGTGCCAGCAGTTTCCTAGCGGGAGTTGTCTACGAGCAGTACTTC.

The J gene is TRBJ1-5, the V gene TRBV12-5; 9 positions agree with TRBD1. In germline, CDR1 is LGHNT, CDR2 FRNRAP. The J segment lost 0 bases and the V segment lost 6 bases, leaving 9 bases of the junction unmatched. This CDR3 comprises 17 residues. CDR3 bases: TGTGCTAGTGGCCTGGGACAGGGAAGATATAGCAATCAGCCCCAGCATTTT. It is translated as CASGLGQGRYSNQPQHF.

The rearrangement joins TRBV7-9 to TRBJ2-5; 11 nucleotides agree with TRBD2. The CDR3 contains 16 residues. With V trimmed by 5 bases and J by 4 bases, 9 bases remained unmatched. CDR1 is SEHNR and CDR2 is FQNEAQ in the germline V gene (reference sequence). CDR3 DNA: TGTGCCAGCAGCCGACTCTTCCTAGCGGGAGGAGAGACCCAGTACTTC. This translates into CASSRLFLAGGETQYF.

V is TRBV6-2 or TRBV6-3 and J is TRBJ2-1; TRBD2 matches 11 bases. CDR1 MNHEY and CDR2 SVGEGT come from the germline V gene. This CDR3 contains 15 residues. The V gene end was trimmed by 3 bases and the J gene end by 9 bases; junction bases not matched to a gene: 7. The CDR3 loop reads CASSYMLAGGSEQFF. Written as DNA, the CDR3 is TGTGCCAGCAGTTATATGCTAGCGGGAGGATCTGAGCAGTTCTTC.

This chain joins TRBV7-9 and TRBJ1-2; D not certain. This CDR3 region has 14 residues. The germline V gene has CDR1 SEHNR and CDR2 FQNEAQ (reference sequence). Trimming stripped 3 bases from V and 0 bases from J, with 8 bases between. CDR3 region: CASSLGITNYGYTF. The CDR3 DNA follows: TGTGCCAGCAGCTTGGGCATTACTAACTATGGCTACACCTTC.

This clone was seen repeatedly, ten times or more. The chain is built from TRBV7-2 and TRBJ2-7; perhaps TRBD1 as D (6 bases). Germline lookup yields CDR1 SGHTA and CDR2 FQGNSA. Between the trimmed V and J ends, which lost 4 bases and 7 bases, there was a span of 17 bases. The CDR3 runs to 14 residues. In DNA, the CDR3 is TGTGCCAGCAGCTCCCGCTTTGGGGGCGAAGAGCAGTACTTC. Its translation is CASSSRFGGEEQYF.

This chain uses TRBV19 with TRBJ1-1; D call uncertain. The V gene's germline CDR1 is LNHDA and CDR2 SQIVND (reference sequence). The CDR3 loop spans 16 amino acids. Trimming pared 6 bases from V and 3 bases from J, leaving 20 bases between. This chain's CDR3 is CASRNGGLGRDTEAFF. In nucleotides, the CDR3 is TGTGCCAGTAGGAATGGAGGGCTAGGGAGGGACACTGAAGCTTTCTTT.

The gene calls are TRBV5-6 and TRBJ1-1; 7 bases are shared with TRBD1. The CDR3 is 14 amino acids. J was trimmed by 6 bases and V by 0 bases; bases with no gene match: 5. The germline gives CDR1 SGHDT, CDR2 YYEEEE. In DNA form, the CDR3 reads TGTGCCAGCAGCTTGGGCCTAGACAGGGCTGAAGCTTTCTTT. It yields the protein CASSLGLDRAEAFF. Drawing the rest from reference TRBV5-6 and TRBJ1-1, the complete variable domain is DAGVTQSPTHLIKTRGQQVTLRCSPKSGHDTVSWYQQALGQGPQFIFQYYEEEERQRGNFPDRFSGHQFPNYSSELNVNALLLGDSALYLCASSLGLDRAEAFFGQGTRLTVV.

J is TRBJ2-1 and V is TRBV28; a weak D match, TRBD2 (7 bases). The CDR3 length is 16 residues. Germline values: CDR1 MDHEN, CDR2 SYDVKM. V gave up 9 bases and J gave up 6 bases, with 24 bases separating them. This CDR3 reads CASTGMGAGILNEQFF. CDR3 DNA: TGTGCCAGTACAGGGATGGGAGCGGGAATCCTCAATGAGCAGTTCTTC.

This clone was recorded a few times. This chain links TRBV3-1 (or the pseudogene TRBV3-2) with TRBJ1-5; D unresolved. The ends were cut back, 4 bases at V and 5 bases at J, with 18 bases in the middle. This CDR3 is 16 amino acids long. Germline V gene sequence: CDR1 LGHDT, CDR2 YNNKEL (reference sequence). The chain's CDR3 is CASSLYRPPIDQPQHF. CDR3 nucleotide sequence: TGTGCCAGCAGCCTTTACAGACCCCCAATCGATCAGCCCCAGCATTTT.

J is TRBJ2-3 and V is TRBV11-2; no reliable D call. This CDR3 spans 11 amino acids. V was clipped by 5 bases and J by 7 bases, with 7 bases between them. CDR1 is SGHAT and CDR2 is FQNNGV in the germline V gene. As DNA, the CDR3 is TGTGCCAGCAGCCCCGAGTATACGCAGTATTTT. Translated: CASSPEYTQYF.

The gene calls are TRBV28 and TRBJ2-7; possible D gene TRBD2, 5 bases. Looked up from germline, CDR1 is MDHEN and CDR2 is SYDVKM. The CDR3 loop spans 11 amino acids. V lost 5 bases to trimming and J lost 5 bases, with 7 bases between them. In DNA form, the CDR3 reads TGTGCCAGCAGTCTAGCCAACGAGCAGTACTTC. Protein: CASSLANEQYF.

The chain employs TRBV6-5 and TRBJ1-1, with D possibly being TRBD1 (6 bases). In germline, CDR1 is MNHEY, CDR2 SVGAGI. The CDR3 consists of 14 residues. The V gene lost 5 bases and the J gene lost 1 base, with 11 bases spanning the gap. The CDR3 is CASSTKGGNTEAFF. CDR3 bases: TGTGCCAGCAGTACTAAAGGGGGGAACACTGAAGCTTTCTTT.

The rearrangement uses TRBV19 and TRBJ2-1, with 13 bases that match TRBD2. Germline V gives CDR1 LNHDA, CDR2 SQIVND (reference sequence). V lost 5 bases to trimming and J lost 7 bases; unmatched junction nucleotides: 8. The CDR3 totals 16 residues. CDR3 DNA sequence: TGTGCCAGTAGTGGATCTAAGACTAGCGGGAGGAATGAGCAGTTCTTC. This gives the protein CASSGSKTSGRNEQFF.